Presented here are 2 T cell receptor beta chains from one specimen sequenced in a study of shared clonotypes between healthy human individuals. Some clones are missing from TCRdb's copy, which holds only in-frame ones; the method was immunoSEQ multiplex PCR. The table records over 2 million clones, 90% to 95% of them present only once. Source material: naive CD4+ T cells sorted from blood. Subset given: CD45RA+ positively selected. These receptors all come from a man younger than 30 in good health.

The chain uses TRBV6-6 and TRBJ2-3, with 8 bases matching TRBD1. V lost 6 bases to trimming and J lost 2 bases; unmatched junction nucleotides: 7. The CDR3 extends over 15 amino acids. Germline V CDR1 and CDR2: MNHNY, SVGAGI (reference sequence). CDR3: CASRTGQVNTDTQYF. CDR3 nucleotide sequence: TGTGCCAGCAGAACGGGACAGGTTAACACAGATACGCAGTATTTT.

This clone has just a few counts. The chain combines TRBV2 with TRBJ1-6; D call uncertain. Between the trimmed V and J ends, which lost 4 bases and 8 bases, there was a span of 6 bases. The length of the CDR3 is 12 residues. CDR1 and CDR2 (germline): SNHLY, FYNNEI. Here the CDR3 DNA reads TGTGCCAGCAGTGGTCGGGATTCACCCCTCCACTTT. It specifies CASSGRDSPLHF.